This T cell receptor (beta chain) was recorded in a study of T cell responses to AZD1222 COVID-19 vaccine. This clone was detected once. The protocol was immunoSEQ multiplex PCR, while the TCRdb copy is restricted to in-frame clones and leaves out a portion. The repertoire holds about 180,000 clones, with 85% to 95% as singletons. Germline values: CDR1 MNHEY, CDR2 SMNVEV (reference sequence). Trimming stripped 2 bases from V and 7 bases from J, with 9 bases between. This CDR3 is built from 13 residues. V and J are TRBV27 and TRBJ1-5; D is undetermined. The TCR was taken from an adult in good health. The sequenced sample was peripheral blood, obtained on day 0 of AZD1222 vaccination. The CDR3, as DNA: TGTGCCAGCAGTTTAGTGGGCGGGCAGCCCCAGCATTTT. Residues: CASSLVGGQPQHF.